The T cell receptor beta chain under discussion was sequenced for a study of blood T cell repertoires in COVID-19. Looking at the study overall: COVID-19 samples from acute and convalescent phases originated in the United States, Italy and Spain.

This clone is a singleton in its sample. Data came from immunoSEQ multiplex PCR; TCRdb stores just in-frame clones and leaves some out. The table has 250,000 to 300,000 clones, approximately 82% seen once. This CDR3 comprises 16 residues. Germline assignment: CDR1 KGHSH and CDR2 LQKENI. With V trimmed by 4 bases and J by 6 bases, 6 bases remained unmatched. This receptor was taken from a man in his 60s who had recovered from COVID-19. This rearrangement joins TRBV18 to TRBJ1-4, with 12 bases identical to TRBD1. Material for sequencing was peripheral blood. The CDR3 bases are TGTGCCAGCTCACAACTGGGACAGGGGGCGTATGAAAAACTGTTTTTT. It translates to CASSQLGQGAYEKLFF.